This passage covers 24 T cell receptor beta chains from one sample sequenced in a study of identical twins. One entry per CDR3 protein results from TCRdb running MiXCR on the 5' RACE reads. The sample yields fewer than 900,000 distinct CDR3 sequences, roughly 20% seen once. These sequences were also reported in another study, on T cells expressing NK-cell markers.

The sample comprised PBMCs. These receptor sequences come from a woman between 18 and 29 years old in good health.

This chain uses TRBV14 with TRBJ2-5; 12 positions agree with TRBD2. The CDR3 loop spans 14 amino acids. CDR1 SGHDN and CDR2 FVKESK come from the germline V gene. V trimming: 8 bases; J trimming: 3 bases; junction bases outside the gene matches: 4. The CDR3 loop reads CASGLAGIKETQYF. The CDR3 nucleotides read TGTGCCAGCGGACTAGCGGGGATAAAAGAGACCCAGTACTTC.

The CDR3 protein is CASTRTAGWETQYF. CDR3 bases: TGTGCCAGCACTCGGACAGCCGGGTGGGAGACCCAGTACTTC. The chain uses TRBV6-1 and TRBJ2-5; tentatively, D is TRBD1 (6 bases). The V end lost 7 bases, the J end lost 5 bases, and 17 bases lay between the germline ends. Looked up from germline, CDR1 is MNHNS and CDR2 is SASEGT. CDR3 size: 14 residues.

The chain uses TRBV20-1 and TRBJ1-2; D uncertain. In germline, CDR1 is DFQATT, CDR2 SNEGSKA (reference sequence). The germline V and J ends were trimmed by 4 bases and 4 bases, with 13 bases remaining between them. The CDR3 length is 13 residues. CDR3 DNA: TGCAGTGCTATTACCTCCCACGTCTATGGCTACACCTTC. This gives the protein CSAITSHVYGYTF.

The gene calls are TRBV12-3 or TRBV12-4 and TRBJ1-1; 7 bases match TRBD1. This CDR3 has 13 amino acids. The V segment lost 5 bases and the J segment 4 bases; nucleotides outside the gene matches: 4. The CDR3 DNA is TGTGCCAGCAGTACAGGGGCGGGCACTGAAGCTTTCTTT. Translating it yields CASSTGAGTEAFF.

This clonotype was seen only a few times. The V and J genes are TRBV20-1 and TRBJ1-2; D gene ambiguous. This CDR3 is built from 11 residues. Trimming took off 6 bases at V and 2 bases at J, with 7 bases between the two ends. Looked up from germline, CDR1 is DFQATT and CDR2 is SNEGSKA (reference sequence). The CDR3 nucleotides are TGCAGTGCCGGACGGAACTATGGCTACACCTTC. Protein sequence: CSAGRNYGYTF.

The chain carries TRBV3-1 and TRBJ2-7; TRBD2 matches 12 bases. The V and J ends lost 4 bases and 2 bases, in that order; junction bases with no gene match: 12. Per the germline V gene, CDR1 is LGHDT and CDR2 is YNNKEL (reference sequence). This CDR3 is built from 18 residues. Here the CDR3 reads CASSRQTLAGGHTYEQYF. The CDR3 coding sequence is TGTGCCAGCAGCCGCCAAACCCTAGCGGGGGGGCATACCTACGAGCAGTACTTC.

CDR3 in amino acids: CASSSRRVYGYTF. The CDR3 coding sequence is TGTGCCAGCAGTTCCCGAAGGGTTTACGGCTACACCTTC. This rearrangement joins TRBV6-5 to TRBJ1-2; no definite D call. The CDR3 loop spans 13 amino acids. Germline-derived CDR1 and CDR2 are MNHEY and SVGAGI. Trimming took 4 bases from V and 8 from J, leaving 14 bases between them.

Ten or more counts support this clonotype. V gene TRBV12-3 or TRBV12-4 combines with J gene TRBJ2-7; TRBD1 aligns across 12 bases. J gave up 1 base and V 4 bases, and 5 bases lay outside the gene matches. The CDR3 runs to 16 residues. The CDR3 DNA follows: TGTGCCAGCAGTTCCGGGACAGGGGGCATTTCCTACGAGCAGTACTTC. Translating gives CASSSGTGGISYEQYF.

This clonotype was observed a handful of times. Here the CDR3 reads CASQGHTEAFF. DNA of the CDR3: TGTGCCAGTCAGGGACACACTGAAGCTTTCTTT. V usage is TRBV18 and J usage is TRBJ1-1; D perhaps matches TRBD1 (5 bases). Trimming shortened V by 9 bases and J by 3 bases, and 8 bases separated the two germline ends. The CDR3 extends over 11 amino acids. Germline CDR1 KGHSH, CDR2 LQKENI.

V is TRBV24-1 and J is TRBJ2-2; D is undetermined. This CDR3 is built from 13 residues. Germline CDR1 and CDR2: KGHDR and SFDVKD. Deletions cut 7 bases from V and 4 bases from J, with 9 bases between. CDR3 in DNA: TGTGCCACCAGGTCAGCAATCACCGGGGAGCTGTTTTTT. Encoded protein: CATRSAITGELFF.

This clonotype was detected many times. The chain uses TRBV29-1 and TRBJ1-1; maybe TRBD1 (5 bases). Germline loops: CDR1 SQVTM, CDR2 ANQGSEA. Trimming took 0 bases from V and 0 from J, leaving 5 bases between them. There are 13 residues in the CDR3. The DNA for the CDR3 is TGCAGCGTTGAAGAGGGACTGAACACTGAAGCTTTCTTT. It yields the protein CSVEEGLNTEAFF. Full variable domain (rest looked up from reference TRBV29-1 and TRBJ1-1): SAVISQKPSRDICQRGTSLTIQCQVDSQVTMMFWYRQQPGQSLTLIATANQGSEATYESGFVIDKFPISRPNLTFSTLTVSNMSPEDSSIYLCSVEEGLNTEAFFGQGTRLTVV.

This clonotype was seen more than once but under ten times. The CDR3 region has the DNA TGTGCCAGCAGCCAACGACGGGGGGACTATGGCTACACCTTC. It specifies CASSQRRGDYGYTF. V and J are TRBV4-2 and TRBJ1-2, with a weak D call TRBD1 (5 bases). This CDR3 is 14 amino acids long. Trimming shortened V by 2 bases and J by 3 bases, and 10 bases separated the two germline ends. Germline loops: CDR1 LGHNA, CDR2 YNFKEQ.

This clonotype was counted a few times. The DNA of the CDR3 is TGTGCCAGCTTCGACTTCCCCTACTCTGGAAACACCATATATTTT. Its translation is CASFDFPYSGNTIYF. The chain is built from TRBV5-5 and TRBJ1-3, with D unresolved. Per the germline V gene, CDR1 is SGHKS and CDR2 is YYEKEE (reference sequence). Trimming stripped 7 bases from V and 0 bases from J, with 14 bases between. The CDR3 length is 15 residues.

This chain links TRBV7-9 with TRBJ1-1; D is possibly TRBD1 (5 bases). The CDR3 has 14 residues. CDR1 and CDR2 from the germline V gene are SEHNR and FQNEAQ (reference sequence). The ends were cut back, 1 base at V and 5 bases at J, with 11 bases in the middle. The CDR3 region is CASSLEAGLTEAFF. The DNA for the CDR3 is TGTGCCAGCAGCTTAGAAGCAGGGCTGACTGAAGCTTTCTTT.

Notes on this clonotype: Mismatch with germline at one junction end may stem from a read error. V gene TRBV13 combines with J gene TRBJ2-1; 13 bases map to TRBD2. This CDR3 has 18 residues. Germline V gene lookup returns CDR1 PRHDT and CDR2 FYEKMQ (reference sequence). CDR3 sequence (DNA): TGTGCCAGCAGCGTAGGACTAGCGGGAGAAGTCTCCTACAATGAGCAGTTCTTC. Its protein is CASSVGLAGEVSYNEQFF.

This clonotype occurred a few times. This chain connects TRBV6-5 to TRBJ1-5; a weak D match, TRBD1 (6 bases). Trimming cost V 2 bases and J 0 bases, with 8 bases left between them. From germline, CDR1 is MNHEY and CDR2 SVGAGI. This CDR3 region has 15 residues. The CDR3, as DNA: TGTGCCAGCAGTTACGGACAGACTAGCAATCAGCCCCAGCATTTT. Its protein product is CASSYGQTSNQPQHF.

The sample holds a few counts of this clonotype. The chain links TRBV3-1 to TRBJ2-7; no clear D. Between the trimmed V and J ends, which lost 2 bases and 5 bases, there was a span of 4 bases. The germline CDR1 and CDR2 sequences are LGHDT and YNNKEL (reference sequence). The length of the CDR3 is 11 residues. The CDR3: CASSQYDEQYF. CDR3 nucleotide sequence: TGTGCCAGCAGCCAATACGACGAGCAGTACTTC.

The chain combines TRBV10-2 with TRBJ2-5; D is perhaps TRBD1 (6 bases). The CDR3 extends over 16 amino acids. With 0 bases removed from V and 1 base from J, the gap between germline ends came to 12 bases. Germline V lookup: CDR1 WSHSY, CDR2 SAAADI. This CDR3 is CASSESVWDTQETQYF. CDR3 in DNA: TGCGCCAGCAGTGAGTCGGTTTGGGACACCCAAGAGACCCAGTACTTC.

The chain recombines TRBV6-1 with TRBJ2-1; 8 bases line up with TRBD1. Germline loops: CDR1 MNHNS, CDR2 SASEGT. The CDR3 spans 16 residues. V lost 6 bases and J lost 2; bases outside the gene matches: 9. CDR3 nucleotides: TGTGCCAGCAGGGGAGACAGGGGCCCCGCCTACAATGAGCAGTTCTTC. This encodes CASRGDRGPAYNEQFF.

V gene TRBV20-1 combines with J gene TRBJ2-7; no definite D call. Germline V gene lookup returns CDR1 DFQATT and CDR2 SNEGSKA (reference sequence). This CDR3 region has 12 residues. Trimming shortened V by 3 bases and J by 5 bases, and 11 bases separated the two germline ends. In DNA, the CDR3 is TGCAGTGCTAGCCGGTCAGTCGACGAGCAGTACTTC. Protein product: CSASRSVDEQYF.

Many counts were recorded for this clonotype. This chain links TRBV20-1 with TRBJ2-1; the D is unclear. The CDR3 length is 13 residues. Germline values: CDR1 DFQATT, CDR2 SNEGSKA (reference sequence). V shed 8 bases and J shed 6 bases, with 17 bases lying between them. The CDR3 loop is CSLAITATNEQFF. CDR3 bases: TGCAGTCTGGCGATAACAGCAACCAATGAGCAGTTCTTC.

The chain links TRBV5-1 to TRBJ2-7, with a weak D call TRBD1 (5 bases). The CDR3 covers 13 residues. CDR1 and CDR2 (germline): SGHRS, YFSETQ. V was pared by 4 bases and J by 2 bases, with 10 bases between. The CDR3 spells CASSEDTTYEQYF. CDR3 in DNA: TGCGCCAGCAGCGAGGACACCACCTACGAGCAGTACTTC.

The V call is TRBV12-3 or TRBV12-4, the J call TRBJ2-1; no reliable D call. V dropped 7 bases and J dropped 0 bases, with 19 bases sitting between them. The CDR3 spans 17 residues. CDR3 protein: CASTSGPGKGSYNEQFF. Written as DNA, the CDR3 is TGTGCCAGCACCTCGGGCCCCGGAAAGGGCTCCTACAATGAGCAGTTCTTC.

This clonotype has only a few counts. The V call is TRBV6-2 or TRBV6-3, the J call TRBJ2-1; D is undetermined. The V gene's germline CDR1 is MNHEY and CDR2 SVGEGT. The V and J ends lost 2 bases and 2 bases respectively, with 4 bases between them. This CDR3 comprises 13 residues. CDR3: CASSYATYNEQFF. The DNA for the CDR3 is TGTGCCAGCAGTTACGCTACCTACAATGAGCAGTTCTTC.